The T cell receptor (beta chain) under discussion was sequenced for a study of cytomegalovirus exposure and HLA in healthy donors. Study findings and constraints: HLA allele associations emerged for roughly 17,000 TCR beta sequences in a later analysis, at 0.05 false discovery rate. Presence/absence analyses treated sequencing depth as roughly uniform across donors. With later analysis, a missense DCLRE1C variant became linked to TCR beta V- and J-gene trimming.

The CDR3 length is 16 residues. Germline lookup yields CDR1 SGHRS and CDR2 YFSETQ. V was shortened by 4 bases and J by 1 base, with 12 bases between the two germline ends. The PCR ran on 60 Vbeta and 13 Jbeta primers. Assay: immunoSEQ multiplex PCR; the TCRdb copy retains only in-frame clones and omits some. In the table there are roughly 100,000 clones, approximately 72% of which are singletons. This clone was found a few times. Its antigen is unknown. Input material: PBMCs. The V gene is TRBV5-1, the J gene TRBJ2-6, with D maybe TRBD2 (5 bases). The sequence was obtained from a man between 25 and 39 years old in good health and CMV-seronegative. As DNA, the CDR3 is TGCGCCAGCAGCCCTATGGACTCTTCTGGGGCCAACGTCCTGACTTTC. Translated, it gives CASSPMDSSGANVLTF. The whole variable domain, remainder taken from reference TRBV5-1 and TRBJ2-6, is KAGVTQTPRYLIKTRGQQVTLSCSPISGHRSVSWYQQTPGQGLQFLFEYFSETQRNKGNFPGRFSGRQFSNSRSEMNVSTLELGDSALYLCASSPMDSSGANVLTFGAGSRLTVL.